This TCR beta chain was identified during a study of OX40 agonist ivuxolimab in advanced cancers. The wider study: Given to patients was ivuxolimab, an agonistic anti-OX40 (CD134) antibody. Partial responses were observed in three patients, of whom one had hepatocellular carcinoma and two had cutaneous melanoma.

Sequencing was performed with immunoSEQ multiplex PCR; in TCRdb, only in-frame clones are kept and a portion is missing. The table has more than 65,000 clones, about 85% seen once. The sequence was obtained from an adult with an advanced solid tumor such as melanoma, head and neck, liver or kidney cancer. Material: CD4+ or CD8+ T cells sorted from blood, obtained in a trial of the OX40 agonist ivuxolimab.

CDR3 DNA sequence: TGTGGGTGCGCCTACAATGAGCAGTTCTTC. This gives the protein CGCAYNEQFF. The gene calls are TRBV30 and TRBJ2-1; D call uncertain. The CDR3 length is 10 residues. Germline V gene sequence: CDR1 GTSNPN, CDR2 SVGIG (reference sequence).